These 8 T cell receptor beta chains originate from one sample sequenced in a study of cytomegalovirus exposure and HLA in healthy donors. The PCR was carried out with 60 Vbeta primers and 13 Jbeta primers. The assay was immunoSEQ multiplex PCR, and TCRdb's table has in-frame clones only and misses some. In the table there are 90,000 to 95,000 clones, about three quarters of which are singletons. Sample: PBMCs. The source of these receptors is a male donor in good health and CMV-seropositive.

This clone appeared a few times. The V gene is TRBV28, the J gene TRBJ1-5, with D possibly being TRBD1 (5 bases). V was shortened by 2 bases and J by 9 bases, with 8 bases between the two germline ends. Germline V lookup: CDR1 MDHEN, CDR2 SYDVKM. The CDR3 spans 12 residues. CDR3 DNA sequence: TGTGCCAGCAGTTTAACGGGGGGGCCCCAGCATTTT. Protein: CASSLTGGPQHF.

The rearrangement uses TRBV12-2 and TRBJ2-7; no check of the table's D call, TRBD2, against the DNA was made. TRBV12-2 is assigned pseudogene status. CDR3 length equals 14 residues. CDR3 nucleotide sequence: TGTGCAAGTCGCTTAGCGGAGGTATCCTACGAGCAGTACTTC. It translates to CASRLAEVSYEQYF.

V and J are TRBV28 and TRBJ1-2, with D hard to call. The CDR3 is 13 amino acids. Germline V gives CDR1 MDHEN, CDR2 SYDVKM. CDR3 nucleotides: TGTGCGTTACTACCGACGGGTAACTATGGCTACACCTTC. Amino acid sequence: CALLPTGNYGYTF.

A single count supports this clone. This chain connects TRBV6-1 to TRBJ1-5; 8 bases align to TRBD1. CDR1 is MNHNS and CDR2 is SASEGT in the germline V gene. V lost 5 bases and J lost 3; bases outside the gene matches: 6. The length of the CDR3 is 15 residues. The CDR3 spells CASSSQGAVNQPQHF. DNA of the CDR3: TGTGCCAGCAGTAGCCAGGGGGCAGTCAATCAGCCCCAGCATTTT.

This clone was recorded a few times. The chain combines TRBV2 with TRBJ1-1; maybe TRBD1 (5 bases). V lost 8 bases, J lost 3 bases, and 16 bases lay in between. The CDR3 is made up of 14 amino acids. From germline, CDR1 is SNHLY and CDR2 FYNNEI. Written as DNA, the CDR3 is TGTGCCAGCCCCGGCGGGCGGGGCGACACTGAAGCTTTCTTT. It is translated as CASPGGRGDTEAFF. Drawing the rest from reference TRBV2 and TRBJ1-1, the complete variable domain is EPEVTQTPSHQVTQMGQEVILRCVPISNHLYFYWYRQILGQKVEFLVSFYNNEISEKSEIFDDQFSVERPDGSNFTLKIRSTKLEDSAMYFCASPGGRGDTEAFFGQGTRLTVV.

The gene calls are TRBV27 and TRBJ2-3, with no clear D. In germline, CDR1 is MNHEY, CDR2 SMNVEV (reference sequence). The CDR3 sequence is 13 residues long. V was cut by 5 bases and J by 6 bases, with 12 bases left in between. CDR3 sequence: CASSPLYRDTQYF. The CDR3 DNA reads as TGTGCCAGCAGTCCCCTCTATCGGGATACGCAGTATTTT.

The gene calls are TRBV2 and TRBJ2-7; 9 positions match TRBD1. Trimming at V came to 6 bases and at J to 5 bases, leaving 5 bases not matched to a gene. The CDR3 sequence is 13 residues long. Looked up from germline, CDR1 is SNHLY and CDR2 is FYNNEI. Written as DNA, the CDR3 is TGTGCCAGCAGCAGGACAGGGGCCAACGAGCAGTACTTC. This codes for CASSRTGANEQYF.

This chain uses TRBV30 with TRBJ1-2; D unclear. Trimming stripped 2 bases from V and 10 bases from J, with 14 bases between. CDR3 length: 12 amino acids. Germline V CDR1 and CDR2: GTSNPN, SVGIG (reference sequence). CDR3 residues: CAWSLVSRVYTF. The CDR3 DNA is TGTGCCTGGAGTCTGGTGTCGAGGGTCTACACCTTC.